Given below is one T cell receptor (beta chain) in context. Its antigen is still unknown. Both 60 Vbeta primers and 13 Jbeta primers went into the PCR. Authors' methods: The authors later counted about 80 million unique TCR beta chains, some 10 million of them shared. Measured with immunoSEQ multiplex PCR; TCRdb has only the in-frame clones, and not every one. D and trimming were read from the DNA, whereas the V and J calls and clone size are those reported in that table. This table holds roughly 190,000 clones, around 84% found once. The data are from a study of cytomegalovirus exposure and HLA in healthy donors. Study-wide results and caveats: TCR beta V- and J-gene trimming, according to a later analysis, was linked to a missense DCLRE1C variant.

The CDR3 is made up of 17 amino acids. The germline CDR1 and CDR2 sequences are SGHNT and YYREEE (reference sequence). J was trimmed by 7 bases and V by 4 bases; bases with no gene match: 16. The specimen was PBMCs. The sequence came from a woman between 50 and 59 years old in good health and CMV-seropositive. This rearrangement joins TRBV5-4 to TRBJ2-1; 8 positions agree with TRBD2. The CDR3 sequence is CASSKKTSVLPINEQFF. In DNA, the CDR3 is TGTGCCAGCAGCAAGAAGACTAGCGTATTACCGATTAATGAGCAGTTCTTC.